These 11 T cell receptor beta chains share one sample of origin, sequenced in a study of PD-1 blockade in classical Hodgkin lymphoma. Using immunoSEQ multiplex PCR, the repertoire was profiled, and TCRdb retains in-frame clones only, with some absent. The sample records some 64,000 clones, 88% being singletons. Every patient had relapsed following autologous stem cell transplantation, and cohorts differed in brentuximab vedotin exposure. Sequenced material: peripheral blood mononuclear cells (PBMCs), taken at baseline. All receptors derive from a human donor with classical Hodgkin lymphoma.

The chain recombines TRBV7-8 with TRBJ2-1; 12 bases map to TRBD2. Germline V gene data show CDR1 as SGHVS and CDR2 as FQNEAQ. J was trimmed by 5 bases and V by 1 base; bases with no gene match: 18. The CDR3 runs to 21 residues. CDR3 region: CASSLGTSGGLFLTPNNEQFF. The CDR3 DNA reads TGTGCCAGCAGCTTAGGAACTAGCGGGGGGCTATTCCTAACCCCCAACAATGAGCAGTTCTTC.

This chain uses TRBV7-2 with TRBJ2-2; 7 nucleotides match TRBD1. CDR1 is SGHTA, CDR2 FQGNSA, per germline. This CDR3 is 15 amino acids long. The junction had 6 bases not matched to a gene; V was cut back by 3 bases and J by 5 bases. CDR3 DNA sequence: TGTGCCAGCAGCTTCCTACAGGGGTGGACCGGGGAGCTGTTTTTT. Its protein is CASSFLQGWTGELFF.

The rearrangement links TRBV7-3 to TRBJ2-1, with 9 bases fitting TRBD2. After removal of 2 bases from V and 7 bases from J, the junction contained 9 bases not matched to a gene. This CDR3 spans 16 amino acids. CDR1 is SGHTA, CDR2 FQGTGA, per germline. CDR3 residues: CASSLRGGATRNEQFF. The CDR3 bases are TGTGCCAGCAGCTTACGCGGGGGGGCAACCAGAAATGAGCAGTTCTTC.

The chain recombines TRBV2 with TRBJ2-7; the D is unclear. The V end lost 7 bases, the J end lost 2 bases, and 12 bases lay between the germline ends. The CDR3 length is 13 residues. CDR1 and CDR2 from the germline V gene are SNHLY and FYNNEI. CDR3 protein: CASIGIPTYEQYF. In nucleotides, the CDR3 is TGTGCCAGCATCGGCATACCCACCTACGAGCAGTACTTC.

V gene TRBV6-5 combines with J gene TRBJ2-7; 12 positions agree with TRBD2. CDR3 size: 14 residues. The trim removed 6 bases at V and 2 bases at J, leaving 2 bases unmatched. Germline CDR1 is MNHEY and CDR2 is SVGAGI. CDR3 coding DNA: TGTGCCAGCAGGACTAGCGGGGGACCCTACGAGCAGTACTTC. Translation: CASRTSGGPYEQYF.

V and J are TRBV5-6 and TRBJ1-5; the D is unclear. Germline V lookup: CDR1 SGHDT, CDR2 YYEEEE. The CDR3 is 17 residues long. V was clipped by 0 bases and J by 2 bases, with 15 bases between them. The CDR3: CASSLGPTPSGNQPQHF. CDR3 in DNA: TGTGCCAGCAGCTTGGGGCCGACTCCCTCGGGCAATCAGCCCCAGCATTTT.

This clone was seen only a few times. This chain links TRBV5-6 with TRBJ1-5; maybe TRBD1 (5 bases). CDR3 length: 15 amino acids. Germline CDR1 is SGHDT and CDR2 is YYEEEE. V was trimmed by 4 bases and J by 0 bases, leaving 11 bases between them. The CDR3, as DNA: TGTGCCAGCAGCCGGGGGGGTTATAGCAATCAGCCCCAGCATTTT. It translates to CASSRGGYSNQPQHF.

The J gene is TRBJ1-6, the V gene TRBV7-9, with D maybe TRBD1 (6 bases). The germline CDR1 and CDR2 sequences are SEHNR and FQNEAQ (reference sequence). This CDR3 spans 17 amino acids. V gave up 2 bases and J gave up 8 bases, with 19 bases separating them. The CDR3 reads CASSLSILGAVDSPLHF. In DNA form, the CDR3 reads TGTGCCAGCAGCTTATCGATATTGGGGGCAGTGGATTCACCCCTCCACTTT.

The chain links TRBV7-9 to TRBJ1-5, with 8 bases identical to TRBD1. Germline CDR1 is SEHNR and CDR2 is FQNEAQ (reference sequence). The CDR3 is made up of 17 amino acids. J gave up 4 bases and V 2 bases, and 10 bases lay outside the gene matches. CDR3 region: CASSLTSTGGDNQPQHF. Written as DNA, the CDR3 is TGTGCCAGCAGCTTAACTAGCACAGGGGGGGATAATCAGCCCCAGCATTTT.

This chain joins TRBV5-4 and TRBJ1-4; D not resolved. Trimming stripped 0 bases from V and 5 bases from J, with 8 bases between. The CDR3 is 14 amino acids. Germline V gives CDR1 SGHNT, CDR2 YYREEE (reference sequence). The CDR3 DNA reads TGTGCCAGCAGCTTGGATTCTTTAAATGAAAAACTGTTTTTT. Amino acids: CASSLDSLNEKLFF.

The chain joins TRBV9 to TRBJ1-4, with D uncertain. CDR1 is SGDLS and CDR2 is YYNGEE in the germline V gene. The CDR3 runs to 14 residues. The V end lost 0 bases, the J end lost 5 bases, and 8 bases lay between the germline ends. CDR3 amino acids: CASSVVPGNEKLFF. The CDR3 DNA follows: TGTGCCAGCAGCGTAGTGCCAGGAAATGAAAAACTGTTTTTT.